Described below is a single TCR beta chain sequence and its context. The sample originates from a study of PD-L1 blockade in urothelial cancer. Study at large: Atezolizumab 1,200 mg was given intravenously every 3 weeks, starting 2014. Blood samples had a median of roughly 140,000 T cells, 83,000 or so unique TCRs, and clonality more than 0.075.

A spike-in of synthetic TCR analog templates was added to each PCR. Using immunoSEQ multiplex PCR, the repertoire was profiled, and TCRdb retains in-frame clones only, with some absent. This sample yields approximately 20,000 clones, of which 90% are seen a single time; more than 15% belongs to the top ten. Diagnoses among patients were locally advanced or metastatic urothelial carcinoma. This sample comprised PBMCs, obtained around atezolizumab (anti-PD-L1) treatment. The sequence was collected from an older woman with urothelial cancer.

CDR3 DNA: TGTGCCAGCAGCGTAGAGGGCCTAAGACAGGGGGCGGACACCGGGGAGCTGTTTTTT. Amino acids: CASSVEGLRQGADTGELFF. The V and J genes are TRBV9 and TRBJ2-2, with TRBD1 matching over 10 bases. Germline trimming cut 0 bases from V and 3 bases from J; bases unmatched to any gene: 11. The CDR3 covers 19 residues. The germline V gene encodes CDR1 SGDLS and CDR2 YYNGEE.